This is a list of T cell receptor beta chains from one sample in a study of blood T cell repertoires in COVID-19. Sequencing was performed with immunoSEQ multiplex PCR; in TCRdb, only in-frame clones are kept and a portion is missing. The repertoire holds 160,000 or so clones, roughly 78% seen once, with 8.1% in the top ten. What was sequenced was peripheral blood. These TCRs come from a woman aged 55 to 70 with COVID-19, enrolled during active disease. The CDR3 runs from the conserved cysteine through the conserved F or W. The order of the fields is V gene, CDR3 length, CDR3 protein.

TRBV7-8 | 16 | CASSPETGYSNQPQHF
TRBV19 | 15 | CASSIAGAGRYEQYF
TRBV29-1 | 10 | CSVGGNEQFF
TRBV23-1 | 13 | CASSHTGNSPLHF
TRBV28 | 15 | CASSLGGLLLYGYTF
TRBV7-8 | 17 | CASSLVTSGRASYEQYF
TRBV12-3/TRBV12-4 | 11 | CASGRVDTQYF
TRBV9 | 15 | CASSVGSSGSYEQYF
TRBV13 | 17 | CASIRLAGAPRGETQYF
TRBV28 | 17 | CASRLAVAGGSTDTQYF
TRBV25-1 | 15 | CASSESIWGNEKLFF
TRBV15 | 14 | CATSRDFNTGELFF
TRBV9 | 15 | CASSVGTGANYGYTF
TRBV7-6 | 15 | CASSLRPFQGETQYF
TRBV5-6 | 15 | CASSFGRGASWEQFF
TRBV6-2/TRBV6-3 | 15 | CASSYIGGPHNEQFF
TRBV5-8 | 14 | CASSLRTGGQPQHF
TRBV11-2 | 15 | CASSLYGGARETQYF
TRBV5-4 | 18 | CASTGPSGSWLNTDTQYF
TRBV14 | 14 | CASSQGGGVYEQYF